Sequencing of this TCR beta chain was carried out in a study of shared clonotypes between healthy human individuals. It was into CD45RA+ naive and CD45RA-negative memory subsets that the CD4+ cells were split. Study findings and constraints: Several donors held about 4.6% of naive CD4 clonotypes in common.

For this clone: Its antigen is undetermined.

TCRdb keeps only in-frame clones here, not all; method: immunoSEQ multiplex PCR. The sample consists of about 1.1 million clones, 60% to 80% of them appearing once. CDR1 is SGHTA and CDR2 is FQGTGA in the germline V gene. V shed 4 bases, J shed 4 bases, and the junction held 13 bases outside the gene matches. The CDR3 consists of 17 residues. The material sequenced was memory CD4+ T cells from PBMCs. Subset specified: CD45RA-negative fraction. The chain is built from TRBV7-3 and TRBJ2-1; TRBD2 aligns across 7 bases. The source is a young man in good health. Some clones in this sample may be carry-over from other donors' samples. The CDR3 loop is CASSSHSLAGAYNEQFF. In DNA form, the CDR3 reads TGTGCCAGCAGCTCACACTCACTGGCGGGAGCGTACAATGAGCAGTTCTTC.